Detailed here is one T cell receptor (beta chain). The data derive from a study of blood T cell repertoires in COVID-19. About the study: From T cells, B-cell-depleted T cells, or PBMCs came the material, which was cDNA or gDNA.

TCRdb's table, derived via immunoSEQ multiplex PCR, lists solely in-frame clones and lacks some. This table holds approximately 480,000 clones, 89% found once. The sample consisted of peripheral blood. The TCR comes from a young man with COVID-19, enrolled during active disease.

DNA of the CDR3: TGTGCCAGCAGCCAAGATCTAGGACTAGTACAAGAGACCCAGTACTTC. This encodes CASSQDLGLVQETQYF. V usage is TRBV3-1 (or the pseudogene TRBV3-2) and J usage is TRBJ2-5; TRBD2 agrees at 7 bases. CDR1 is LGHDT and CDR2 is YNNKEL in the germline V gene (reference sequence). Germline trimming cut 0 bases from V and 2 bases from J; bases unmatched to any gene: 6. CDR3 size: 16 residues.